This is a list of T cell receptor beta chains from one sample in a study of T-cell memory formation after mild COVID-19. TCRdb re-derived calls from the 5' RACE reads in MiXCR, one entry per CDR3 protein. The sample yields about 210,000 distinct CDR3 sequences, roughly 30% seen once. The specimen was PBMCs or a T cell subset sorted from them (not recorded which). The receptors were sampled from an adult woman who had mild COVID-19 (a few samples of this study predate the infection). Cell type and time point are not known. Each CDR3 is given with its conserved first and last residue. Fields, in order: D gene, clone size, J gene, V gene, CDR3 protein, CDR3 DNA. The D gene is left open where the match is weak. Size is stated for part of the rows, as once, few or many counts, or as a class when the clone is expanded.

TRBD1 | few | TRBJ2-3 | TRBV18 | CASSTDRAGQYF | TGTGCCAGCTCAACGGACAGGGCAGGGCAGTATTTT
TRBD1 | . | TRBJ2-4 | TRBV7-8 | CASSPETGRPFLAKNIQYF | TGTGCCAGCAGCCCAGAGACAGGGCGTCCCTTTCTAGCCAAAAACATTCAGTACTTC
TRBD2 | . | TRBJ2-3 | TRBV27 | CASRTGLGPDTQYF | TGTGCCAGCAGAACGGGACTAGGTCCAGATACGCAGTATTTT
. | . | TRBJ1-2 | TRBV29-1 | CSVEIWGGRGYTF | TGCAGCGTTGAAATTTGGGGGGGCCGTGGCTACACCTTC
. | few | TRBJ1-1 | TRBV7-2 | CASSLRRGNTEAFF | TGTGCCAGCAGCTTGAGGCGCGGGAACACTGAAGCTTTCTTT
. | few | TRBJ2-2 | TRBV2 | CANTRRGNTGELFF | TGTGCCAATACGCGACGTGGAAACACCGGGGAGCTGTTTTTT
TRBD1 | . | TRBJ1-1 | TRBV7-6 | CASSAFTGGTEAFF | TGTGCCAGCAGCGCCTTTACAGGGGGCACTGAAGCTTTCTTT
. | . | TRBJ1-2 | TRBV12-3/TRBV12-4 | CASSLVGFYGYTF | TGTGCCAGCAGTTTAGTGGGGTTCTATGGCTACACCTTC
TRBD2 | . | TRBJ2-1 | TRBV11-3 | CASSFISSGSENEQFF | TGTGCCAGCAGCTTTATTTCTAGCGGGAGCGAGAATGAGCAGTTCTTC
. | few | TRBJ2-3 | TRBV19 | CASGPGHLLHTQYF | TGTGCCAGTGGGCCGGGACACCTCCTTCATACGCAGTATTTT
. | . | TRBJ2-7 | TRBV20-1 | CSARVGQPYEQYF | TGCAGTGCTAGAGTCGGACAGCCCTACGAGCAGTACTTC
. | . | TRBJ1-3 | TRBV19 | CASSTTTGISSGNTIYF | TGTGCCAGTAGTACCACGACAGGAATCAGCTCTGGAAACACCATATATTTT
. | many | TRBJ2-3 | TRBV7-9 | CASSTDTQYF | TGTGCCAGCAGCACAGATACGCAGTATTTT
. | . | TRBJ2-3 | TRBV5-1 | CASSLFFGSTTDTQYF | .
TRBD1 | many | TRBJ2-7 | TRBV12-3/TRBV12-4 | CASSLGTGGYEQYF | TGCGCCAGCAGCTTGGGGACAGGGGGCTACGAGCAGTACTTC
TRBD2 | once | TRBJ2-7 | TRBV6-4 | CASSDGTSGSYEQYF | TGTGCCAGCAGTGACGGGACTAGCGGGAGTTACGAGCAGTACTTC
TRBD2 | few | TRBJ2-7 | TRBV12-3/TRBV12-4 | CASSFNLAGGNYEQYF | TGTGCCAGCAGTTTCAACTTAGCGGGGGGGAACTACGAGCAGTACTTC
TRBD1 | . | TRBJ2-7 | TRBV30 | CAWSVPGDRPYEQYF | TGTGCCTGGAGTGTACCTGGGGACAGACCCTACGAGCAGTACTTC
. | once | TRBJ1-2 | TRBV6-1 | CASSEATAKVYGYTF | TGTGCCAGCAGTGAAGCGACTGCGAAGGTCTATGGCTACACCTTC
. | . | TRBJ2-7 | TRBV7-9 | CASSLGWDEQYF | TGTGCCAGCAGCTTAGGATGGGACGAGCAGTACTTC
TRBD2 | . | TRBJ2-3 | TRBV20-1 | CSARAGLAAVISTDTQYF | TGCAGTGCTAGAGCCGGCCTAGCGGCGGTAATAAGCACAGATACGCAGTATTTT
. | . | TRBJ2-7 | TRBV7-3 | CASSLTGGGTGYEQYF | TGTGCCAGCAGCTTAACGGGAGGGGGGACTGGCTACGAGCAGTACTTC
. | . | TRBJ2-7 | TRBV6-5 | CASSTVGQGNEQYF | TGTGCCAGCAGCACCGTAGGGCAGGGTAACGAGCAGTACTTC
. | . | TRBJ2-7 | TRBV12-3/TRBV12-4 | CASSLGGGFKDEQYF | TGTGCCAGCAGTTTGGGGGGTGGCTTTAAGGACGAGCAGTACTTC
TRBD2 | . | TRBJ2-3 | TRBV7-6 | CASSLLSGISTDTQYF | TGTGCCAGCAGCTTACTTAGCGGGATTAGCACAGATACGCAGTATTTT
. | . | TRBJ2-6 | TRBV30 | CAWSPFDITGANVLTF | TGTGCCTGGAGCCCATTCGACATCACTGGGGCCAACGTCCTGACTTTC
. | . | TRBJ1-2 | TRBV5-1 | CASSGSSGSWGYTF | TGCGCCAGCAGTGGGAGCTCAGGGTCTTGGGGCTACACCTTC
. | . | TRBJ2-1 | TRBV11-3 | CASSLDLVLRPYNEQFF | TGTGCCAGCAGCTTAGATCTGGTCCTTCGCCCCTACAATGAGCAGTTCTTC
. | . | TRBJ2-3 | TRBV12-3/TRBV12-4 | CASGKRVADTQYF | TGTGCCAGCGGCAAGCGGGTGGCAGATACGCAGTATTTT
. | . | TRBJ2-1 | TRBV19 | CASSIDYAPGAGVSYNEQFF | TGTGCCAGTAGTATAGATTATGCCCCAGGGGCGGGAGTCTCCTACAATGAGCAGTTCTTC
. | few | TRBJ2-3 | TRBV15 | CATSRGRWADTQYF | TGTGCCACCAGCAGAGGGAGGTGGGCAGATACGCAGTATTTT
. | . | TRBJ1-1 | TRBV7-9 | CASSLMTPLKLEAFF | TGTGCCAGCAGCTTGATGACTCCTCTAAAACTCGAAGCTTTCTTT
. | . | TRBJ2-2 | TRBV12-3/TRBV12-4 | CASSLVHGELFF | TGTGCCAGCAGTTTAGTCCACGGGGAGCTGTTTTTT
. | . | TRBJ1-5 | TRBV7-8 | CASSLTLSTRDYSNQPQHF | TGTGCCAGCAGCCTTACCCTGTCGACCCGCGATTATAGCAATCAGCCCCAGCATTTT
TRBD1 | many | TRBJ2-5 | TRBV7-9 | CASSRDSQETQYF | TGTGCCAGCAGCCGGGACAGCCAAGAGACCCAGTACTTC
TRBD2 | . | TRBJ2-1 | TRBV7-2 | CTSSPGRWTSGGVPEQFF | TGTACCAGCAGCCCTGGCCGTTGGACTAGCGGGGGAGTTCCTGAGCAGTTCTTC
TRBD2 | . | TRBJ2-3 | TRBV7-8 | CASTLLTGTSGTDTQYF | TGTGCCAGCACCCTACTCACCGGGACTAGCGGCACAGATACGCAGTATTTT
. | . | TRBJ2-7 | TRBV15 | CATSRGTGEQYF | TGTGCCACCAGCAGAGGAACAGGGGAGCAGTACTTC
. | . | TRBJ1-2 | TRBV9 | CASSVSPTGAYGYTF | TGTGCCAGCAGCGTATCTCCTACAGGAGCCTATGGCTACACCTTC
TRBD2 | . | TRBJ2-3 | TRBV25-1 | CASSESGGWGTDTQYF | TGTGCCAGCAGTGAATCGGGGGGTTGGGGCACAGATACGCAGTATTTT
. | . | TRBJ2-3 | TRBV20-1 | CSARDLGQADTQYF | TGCAGTGCTAGAGACCTCGGACAAGCAGATACGCAGTATTTT